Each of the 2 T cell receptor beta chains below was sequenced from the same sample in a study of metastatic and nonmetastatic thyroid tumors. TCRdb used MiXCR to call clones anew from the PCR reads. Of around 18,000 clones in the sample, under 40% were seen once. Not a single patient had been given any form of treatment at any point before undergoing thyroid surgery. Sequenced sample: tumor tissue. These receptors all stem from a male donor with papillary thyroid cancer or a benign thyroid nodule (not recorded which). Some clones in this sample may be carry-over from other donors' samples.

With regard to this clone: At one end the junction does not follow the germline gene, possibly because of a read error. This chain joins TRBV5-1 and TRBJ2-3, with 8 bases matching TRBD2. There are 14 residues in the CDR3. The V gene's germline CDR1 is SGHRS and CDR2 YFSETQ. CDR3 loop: CASSPGGFTDTQYF. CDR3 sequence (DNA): TGTGCCAGCAGCCCGGGGGGGTTCACAGATACGCAGTATTTT. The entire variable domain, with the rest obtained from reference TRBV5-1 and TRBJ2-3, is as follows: KAGVTQTPRYLIKTRGQQVTLSCSPISGHRSVSWYQQTPGQGLQFLFEYFSETQRNKGNFPGRFSGRQFSNSRSEMNVSTLELGDSALYLCASSPGGFTDTQYFGPGTRLTVL.

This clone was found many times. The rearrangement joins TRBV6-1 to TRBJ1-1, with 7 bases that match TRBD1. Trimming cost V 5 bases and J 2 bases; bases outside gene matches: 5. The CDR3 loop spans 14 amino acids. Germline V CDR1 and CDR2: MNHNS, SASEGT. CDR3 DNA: TGTGCCAGCAGTCCGGGACAGACTAACACTGAAGCTTTCTTT. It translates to CASSPGQTNTEAFF.